Sequencing of this TCR beta chain was carried out in a study of blood T cell repertoires in COVID-19. This CDR3 contains 17 residues. Trimming removed 0 bases from V and 8 bases from J; junction bases left unmatched: 5. Germline values: CDR1 LNHNV, CDR2 YYDKDF (reference sequence). The table came from immunoSEQ multiplex PCR; TCRdb's copy has only in-frame clones and leaves some out. The data hold more than 200,000 clones, with around 90% observed a single time. Material: peripheral blood. This sequence was found in a man in his thirties or forties with COVID-19, enrolled during active disease. The J gene is TRBJ2-1, the V gene TRBV15; TRBD2 agrees at 15 bases. The DNA of the CDR3 is TGTGCCACCAGCAGAGATCCTGGGACTAGCGGGAGGTATGAGCAGTTCTTC. Its protein is CATSRDPGTSGRYEQFF.